The rows below give T cell receptor beta chains drawn from one sample of a study of cytomegalovirus exposure and HLA in healthy donors. The table came from immunoSEQ multiplex PCR; TCRdb's copy has only in-frame clones and leaves some out. The profile shows under 200,000 clones, roughly 80% of them singletons. The sample was PBMCs. These receptors originate from a woman aged 18-29 years in good health and CMV-seronegative. The CDR3 runs from the conserved cysteine through the conserved F or W. A D gene is named only where the DNA matches it firmly. A clone size is listed for some rows: how often the clone was seen (once, few, many), or a class if it is expanded.

v_gene,abundance,len,j_gene,d_gene,CDR3nt,CDR3aa
TRBV23-1,NA,16,TRBJ2-1,TRBD2,TGCGCCAGCAGTCAATACACTAGCGGGAGTGTCAATGAGCAGTTCTTC,CASSQYTSGSVNEQFF
TRBV5-1,once,16,TRBJ2-2,TRBD2,TGCGCCAGCAGCGCCAGACTAGCGCCGAACACCGGGGAGCTGTTTTTT,CASSARLAPNTGELFF
TRBV27,NA,13,TRBJ1-6,NA,TGTGCCAGCAGTTCCACAGGGATTTCACCCCTCCACTTT,CASSSTGISPLHF
TRBV7-2,NA,15,TRBJ2-2,NA,TGTGCCAGCAGCTTACGGCGACAGTTCTCCGGGGAGCTGTTTTTT,CASSLRRQFSGELFF
TRBV19,NA,13,TRBJ1-5,NA,TGTGCCAGTAGTATGGCAGGGAATCAGCCCCAGCATTTT,CASSMAGNQPQHF
TRBV19,NA,15,TRBJ1-4,NA,TGTGCCAGTAGTATACTGCCAGGGGTCGATGAAAAACTGTTTTTT,CASSILPGVDEKLFF
TRBV2,once,16,TRBJ1-3,NA,TGTGCCAGCAGTGTGGGACATCACAACTCTGGAAACACCATATATTTT,CASSVGHHNSGNTIYF
TRBV25-1,NA,17,TRBJ2-1,TRBD2,TGTGCCAGCAGTGGGAACGGACTAGCGGGACAGGACAATGAGCAGTTCTTC,CASSGNGLAGQDNEQFF
TRBV5-1,few,14,TRBJ2-3,NA,TGCGCCAGCAGCTTGGGTCTTAGCGCAGATACGCAGTATTTT,CASSLGLSADTQYF
TRBV4-2,NA,17,TRBJ2-7,TRBD1,TGTGCCAGCAGCCAAGTGGCCAGCCTGACAGGGGGCGTCGAGCAGTACTTC,CASSQVASLTGGVEQYF
TRBV13,NA,15,TRBJ2-5,TRBD2,TGTGCCAGCAGCTTAGGGCTAGCGGGCGGAGAGACCCAGTACTTC,CASSLGLAGGETQYF
TRBV30,NA,16,TRBJ2-3,TRBD2,TGTGCCTGGAGTGGACTAGCGGGAGGGCCTACAGATACGCAGTATTTT,CAWSGLAGGPTDTQYF
TRBV7-2,NA,13,TRBJ2-7,NA,TGTGCCAGCAGCTTACACAGGGATTACGAGCAGTACTTC,CASSLHRDYEQYF
TRBV11-2,NA,18,TRBJ2-3,TRBD2,TGTGCCAGCAGCTTAGGAACGGCTAGCGGACTCAACACAGATACGCAGTATTTT,CASSLGTASGLNTDTQYF
TRBV28,NA,12,TRBJ1-4,NA,TGTGCCAGCAGTTTTTCGGATGAAAAACTGTTTTTT,CASSFSDEKLFF
TRBV19,NA,16,TRBJ1-1,TRBD1,TGTGCCAGTAGTCCCCGACAGGGGGCGCTGGACACTGAAGCTTTCTTT,CASSPRQGALDTEAFF
TRBV4-3,NA,19,TRBJ1-6,NA,TGCGCCAGCAGCCAAGATCGGGTCGGCCGGTACTCCTATAATTCACCCCTCCACTTT,CASSQDRVGRYSYNSPLHF
TRBV9,NA,14,TRBJ1-2,TRBD1,TGTGCCAGCAGCCCCTGGGACAGCAACTATGGCTACACCTTC,CASSPWDSNYGYTF
TRBV29-1,NA,12,TRBJ1-5,TRBD1,TGCAGCGTTGGACAGGGAGATCAGCCCCAGCATTTT,CSVGQGDQPQHF
TRBV4-3,once,16,TRBJ2-1,NA,TGCGCCAGCAGCCACCTCCCCCGCGGGATGTTGAATGAGCAGTTCTTC,CASSHLPRGMLNEQFF
TRBV7-2,NA,14,TRBJ2-3,TRBD1,TGTGCCAGCAGCTCGCGACAGGGCGGAGATACGCAGTATTTT,CASSSRQGGDTQYF
TRBV6-5,NA,15,TRBJ1-1,TRBD1,TGTGCCAGCAGTTCGACAGGGGCGACGGACACTGAAGCTTTCTTT,CASSSTGATDTEAFF
TRBV7-9,NA,16,TRBJ1-2,NA,TGTTCCAGCAGCTTAGTGCCTCGGGTTGCGGTCTCTGGCTACACCTTC,CSSSLVPRVAVSGYTF
TRBV4-1,NA,19,TRBJ2-7,TRBD2,TGCGCCAGCAGCCAAGAAGGGCTAGCGGGAGAGCCTCTCGGGGACGAGCAGTACTTC,CASSQEGLAGEPLGDEQYF
TRBV7-9,NA,14,TRBJ1-5,NA,TGTTCCAGCAGCTTCGACAGGCCCGGACAGCCCCAGCATTTT,CSSSFDRPGQPQHF
TRBV7-2,NA,17,TRBJ2-1,NA,TGTGCCAGCAGCCCCCCCTTTGGTACGGGAAAGGATACTGAGCAGTTCTTC,CASSPPFGTGKDTEQFF
TRBV19,NA,12,TRBJ1-1,NA,TGTGCCAGTAGTCTCACTTACACTGAAGCTTTCTTT,CASSLTYTEAFF
TRBV9,few,18,TRBJ2-6,NA,TGTGCCAGCAGCGGTATACCGGGACACAATTCTGGGGCCAACGTCCTGACTTTC,CASSGIPGHNSGANVLTF
TRBV7-8,NA,14,TRBJ1-5,NA,TGTGCCAGCAGCCAAGACAGCGCGTATCAGCCCCAGCATTTT,CASSQDSAYQPQHF
TRBV4-3,NA,15,TRBJ2-7,NA,TGCGCCAGCAGCCAAGTCGTAGGGAGCTCCTACGAGCAGTACTTC,CASSQVVGSSYEQYF
TRBV6-5,NA,16,TRBJ2-3,TRBD2,TGTGCCAGCAGTTACTCTCGACTAGCGGGACAAGATACGCAGTATTTT,CASSYSRLAGQDTQYF
TRBV27,NA,17,TRBJ2-1,TRBD1,TGTGCCAGCAGTAGCACCCTGGGACAGGGGGCTTACAATGAGCAGTTCTTC,CASSSTLGQGAYNEQFF
TRBV10-2,NA,13,TRBJ2-1,NA,TGCGCCACCAAGGACAGTGCCTACAATGAGCAGTTCTTC,CATKDSAYNEQFF
TRBV5-1,NA,14,TRBJ1-4,TRBD1,TGCGCCAGCAGCGGGACAGTCGGGAATGAAAAACTGTTTTTT,CASSGTVGNEKLFF
TRBV21-1,NA,15,TRBJ1-1,NA,TGTGCCAGCAGCACCGCTGAGAGAGCATGCACTGAAGCTTTCTTT,CASSTAERACTEAFF
TRBV29-1,NA,13,TRBJ2-1,NA,TGCAGCGTTGAAAGCTCCCATTACAATGAGCAGTTCTTC,CSVESSHYNEQFF
TRBV5-1,NA,17,TRBJ1-2,TRBD1,TGCGCCAGCAGCTTAACCAACCCGGGACAGGGGATAAATGGCTACACCTTC,CASSLTNPGQGINGYTF
TRBV13,NA,16,TRBJ2-5,TRBD2,TGTGCCAGCAGCCTCCGACTAGCGGGGACACAAGAGACCCAGTACTTC,CASSLRLAGTQETQYF
TRBV9,NA,13,TRBJ2-3,NA,TGTGCCAGCACGTCACTAACGGCAGATACGCAGTATTTT,CASTSLTADTQYF
TRBV7-2,once,16,TRBJ2-1,NA,TGTGCCAGACCAGACGGGGGTAGCGCGAAATACAATGAGCAGTTCTTC,CARPDGGSAKYNEQFF
TRBV11-3,NA,14,TRBJ1-1,TRBD1,TGTGCCAGCAGTCTAGGGACAGGGGACACTGAAGCTTTCTTT,CASSLGTGDTEAFF
TRBV29-1,NA,10,TRBJ1-2,NA,TGCAGCGTTGCCGGCTATGGCTACACCTTC,CSVAGYGYTF
TRBV6-5,NA,16,TRBJ1-1,NA,TGTGCCAGCAGTTCACTACAGGGCTTTCGGAGCACTGAAGCTTTCTTT,CASSSLQGFRSTEAFF
TRBV11-2,NA,14,TRBJ1-1,NA,TGTGCCAGCAGCCCTGTTATGGCGAGGACTGAAGCTTTCTTT,CASSPVMARTEAFF
TRBV29-1,once,16,TRBJ2-1,TRBD2,TGCAGCGTTGGCCCCACGGGACTAGCGGGAGTCAATGAGCAGTTCTTC,CSVGPTGLAGVNEQFF
TRBV2,NA,14,TRBJ2-3,TRBD2,TGTGCCAGCACCTTTAGCGGGAACTCAGATACGCAGTATTTT,CASTFSGNSDTQYF
TRBV6-5,NA,16,TRBJ1-2,NA,TGTGCCAGCAGTTACTCCGGGGGGGGGATAGTTTATGGCTACACCTTC,CASSYSGGGIVYGYTF
TRBV6-1,NA,16,TRBJ1-5,NA,TGTGCCAGCAGTGAATTCAGGATTTTCGGCAATCAGCCCCAGCATTTT,CASSEFRIFGNQPQHF
TRBV11-2,NA,15,TRBJ2-3,NA,TGTGCCAGCACCCTGTGGGCTGCTAGCACAGATACGCAGTATTTT,CASTLWAASTDTQYF
TRBV5-1,NA,14,TRBJ1-1,NA,TGCGCCAGCAGCTGGCAGGGAGGGAACACTGAAGCTTTCTTT,CASSWQGGNTEAFF
TRBV6-1,once,16,TRBJ1-3,NA,TGTGCCAGCAGTGAAGCGAGATCCGGGACTGGAAACACCATATATTTT,CASSEARSGTGNTIYF
TRBV11-2,NA,14,TRBJ2-5,NA,TGTGCCAGCAGCTTTGGATACGGGCAAGAGACCCAGTACTTC,CASSFGYGQETQYF
TRBV2,NA,15,TRBJ1-3,NA,TGTGCCAGCAGTGAACTTGAGGTCTCTGGAAACACCATATATTTT,CASSELEVSGNTIYF
TRBV30,NA,14,TRBJ2-2,TRBD1,TGTGCCTCCAGGGGGAATCGGCCCACCGGGGAGCTGTTTTTT,CASRGNRPTGELFF
TRBV7-8,NA,15,TRBJ2-5,NA,TGTGCCAGCAGCTCGAGGCCAGGACAGAAAGAGACCCAGTACTTC,CASSSRPGQKETQYF
TRBV7-2,NA,13,TRBJ2-3,NA,TGTGCCAGCAGCTTAAAATCAGATCCCCCGCAGTATTTT,CASSLKSDPPQYF
TRBV5-1,NA,14,TRBJ2-1,NA,TGCGCCAGCAGCCAATATATGGGGGCGAATGAGCAGTTCTTC,CASSQYMGANEQFF
TRBV28,NA,15,TRBJ2-1,TRBD1,TGTGCCAGCAGTTCACAGGGGGAAGAGCACAATGAGCAGTTCTTC,CASSSQGEEHNEQFF
TRBV27,NA,16,TRBJ1-6,NA,TGTGCCAGCAGTTTATCGGAGGGGCAGGTCGGTATACCCCTCCACTTT,CASSLSEGQVGIPLHF
TRBV28,once,12,TRBJ1-5,NA,TGTGCCCTCGGGGGATCCAATCAGCCCCAGCATTTT,CALGGSNQPQHF